This T cell receptor (beta chain) was obtained from a study of cytomegalovirus exposure and HLA in healthy donors. Broader study findings: Despite most TCR sequences being rare, some public TCRs occurred in many donors. In a later analysis, CMV-associated beta chains were mostly HLA-associated, it appeared.

Both 60 Vbeta primers and 13 Jbeta primers went into the PCR. Profiling relied on immunoSEQ multiplex PCR, and the TCRdb table lists in-frame clones only, not all of them. The top ten hold 10% to 15% of the sample, which has about 110,000 clones, 76% seen once. With respect to this clone: Its specificity is not known.

The sequencing input was PBMCs. The receptor's source is a man aged 30-40 years in good health and CMV-seropositive.

The CDR3 region has the DNA TGCAGCGTTGAAGATCGGGGGACAGCGTCCTACGAGCAGTACTTC. This gives the protein CSVEDRGTASYEQYF. The V gene is TRBV29-1, the J gene TRBJ2-7, with D maybe TRBD1 (7 bases). The ends were cut back, 0 bases at V and 1 base at J, with 13 bases in the middle. Germline loops: CDR1 SQVTM, CDR2 ANQGSEA. CDR3 length equals 15 residues.